Listed below are T cell receptor beta chains from one sample, sequenced in a study of T cell repertoires in cytomegalovirus infection. Each CDR3 protein gets one entry after TCRdb re-called the reads with MiXCR. The sample includes hundreds of thousands of distinct CDR3 sequences, about a tenth seen only once; the top ten take 2% to 3%. The sample consisted of PBMCs. The receptors were gathered from a human donor in good health (CMV status not recorded). Some clones in this sample may be carry-over from other donors' samples. Each CDR3 is given with its conserved first and last residue. The order of the fields is D gene, CDR3 length, V gene, J gene, clone size, CDR3 protein, CDR3 DNA. A D gene is named only where the DNA matches it firmly. Clone size is shown for a subset of rows, as once, few, many or a class of expanded clone.

D gene: -
CDR3 length: 13
V gene: TRBV20-1
J gene: TRBJ1-5
clone size: many
CDR3 protein: CSARGGVLQPQHF
CDR3 DNA: TGCAGTGCTAGAGGAGGGGTCCTCCAGCCCCAGCATTTT

D gene: -
CDR3 length: 14
V gene: TRBV20-1
J gene: TRBJ1-5
clone size: many
CDR3 protein: CSATVVSSNQPQHF
CDR3 DNA: TGCAGTGCTACGGTTGTGTCTAGCAATCAGCCCCAGCATTTT

D gene: -
CDR3 length: 12
V gene: TRBV7-9
J gene: TRBJ2-1
clone size: few
CDR3 protein: CASSPRGVEQFF
CDR3 DNA: TGTGCCAGCAGCCCCCGCGGGGTGGAGCAGTTCTTC

D gene: TRBD1
CDR3 length: 15
V gene: TRBV7-2
J gene: TRBJ1-1
clone size: many
CDR3 protein: CASSYRGRRDTEAFF
CDR3 DNA: TGTGCCAGCAGTTACAGGGGGAGGCGGGACACTGAAGCTTTCTTT

D gene: -
CDR3 length: 13
V gene: TRBV7-8
J gene: TRBJ2-1
clone size: many
CDR3 protein: CASSLVEYNEQFF
CDR3 DNA: TGTGCCAGCAGCTTAGTTGAGTACAATGAGCAGTTCTTC

D gene: TRBD1
CDR3 length: 16
V gene: TRBV7-2
J gene: TRBJ1-2
clone size: many
CDR3 protein: CASSLGQGKANYGYTF
CDR3 DNA: TGTGCCAGCAGCTTAGGACAGGGCAAGGCTAACTATGGCTACACCTTC

D gene: TRBD1
CDR3 length: 15
V gene: TRBV12-5
J gene: TRBJ1-6
clone size: many
CDR3 protein: CASGLETGTNSPLHF
CDR3 DNA: TGTGCTAGTGGTTTGGAGACAGGGACTAATTCACCCCTCCACTTT

D gene: -
CDR3 length: 15
V gene: TRBV10-3
J gene: TRBJ1-1
clone size: -
CDR3 protein: CAISDVGRGNTEAFF
CDR3 DNA: TGTGCCATCAGTGATGTAGGGCGGGGGAACACTGAAGCTTTCTTT

D gene: TRBD1
CDR3 length: 16
V gene: TRBV4-3
J gene: TRBJ1-6
clone size: -
CDR3 protein: CASSQGTGDSNSPLHF
CDR3 DNA: TGCGCCAGCAGCCAAGGGACAGGGGACTCCAATTCACCCCTCCACTTT

D gene: TRBD1
CDR3 length: 14
V gene: TRBV5-1
J gene: TRBJ1-2
clone size: -
CDR3 protein: CASSLEGATFGYTF
CDR3 DNA: TGCGCCAGCAGCTTGGAGGGGGCGACGTTTGGCTACACCTTC

D gene: -
CDR3 length: 14
V gene: TRBV12-3/TRBV12-4
J gene: TRBJ2-1
clone size: -
CDR3 protein: CASSPRAGLDLRFF
CDR3 DNA: TGTGCCAGCAGTCCTAGAGCAGGCCTTGACCTGAGGTTCTTC

D gene: -
CDR3 length: 17
V gene: TRBV13
J gene: TRBJ1-4
clone size: few
CDR3 protein: CASSPGGWTPTNEKLFF
CDR3 DNA: TGTGCCAGCAGCCCGGGGGGCTGGACCCCAACTAATGAAAAACTGTTTTTT

D gene: -
CDR3 length: 16
V gene: TRBV4-1
J gene: TRBJ2-1
clone size: many
CDR3 protein: CASSHFGFGVEGEQFF
CDR3 DNA: TGCGCCAGCAGCCATTTCGGGTTCGGGGTGGAGGGTGAGCAGTTCTTC

D gene: TRBD1
CDR3 length: 17
V gene: TRBV15
J gene: TRBJ2-3
clone size: many
CDR3 protein: CATSSPFRGKLPDTQYF
CDR3 DNA: TGTGCCACCAGCTCACCTTTCAGGGGGAAGTTACCAGATACGCAGTATTTT

D gene: -
CDR3 length: 13
V gene: TRBV20-1
J gene: TRBJ1-1
clone size: few
CDR3 protein: CSARLPGVSEAFF
CDR3 DNA: TGCAGTGCTAGACTCCCGGGGGTTTCTGAAGCTTTCTTT

D gene: TRBD2
CDR3 length: 14
V gene: TRBV3-1
J gene: TRBJ2-1
clone size: -
CDR3 protein: CASSHLGGNNEQFF
CDR3 DNA: TGTGCCAGCAGCCACCTGGGAGGGAACAATGAGCAGTTCTTC

D gene: TRBD2
CDR3 length: 16
V gene: TRBV5-1
J gene: TRBJ2-1
clone size: many
CDR3 protein: CASSYLAGGAYNEQFF
CDR3 DNA: TGCGCCAGCAGCTACCTCGCGGGGGGGGCTTACAATGAGCAGTTCTTC